One and the same sample provided the 9 T cell receptor beta chains below, sequenced in a study of OX40 agonist ivuxolimab in advanced cancers. Some clones are missing from TCRdb's copy, which holds only in-frame ones; the method was immunoSEQ multiplex PCR. The sample carries 71,000 or so clones, more than 75% recorded once. Sequenced material: CD4+ or CD8+ T cells sorted from blood, taken in a trial of the OX40 agonist ivuxolimab. The source of these receptors is an adult with an advanced solid tumor such as melanoma, head and neck, liver or kidney cancer.

The V gene is TRBV6-5, the J gene TRBJ2-1, with 9 bases identical to TRBD1. V gave up 2 bases and J gave up 12 bases; unmatched junction bases: 14. There are 16 residues in the CDR3. Germline CDR1 and CDR2: MNHEY and SVGAGI. Here the CDR3 DNA reads TGTGCCAGCAGTTACCTCCGACAGGGACAGGGCGTAGGGCAGTTCTTC. It yields the protein CASSYLRQGQGVGQFF.

To note about this clone: Other DNA sequences in this sample translate to the same CDR3. The V call is TRBV6-5, the J call TRBJ2-7; weak D call: TRBD1 (6 bases). Germline CDR1 MNHEY, CDR2 SVGAGI. The CDR3 has 13 amino acids. The V end lost 0 bases, the J end lost 4 bases, and 7 bases lay between the germline ends. Here the CDR3 DNA reads TGTGCCAGCAGTTACTCGGGGGCATACGAGCAGTACTTC. Its translation: CASSYSGAYEQYF.

The rearrangement joins TRBV5-1 to TRBJ2-2; 8 nucleotides align to TRBD1. Germline values: CDR1 SGHRS, CDR2 YFSETQ. J gave up 0 bases and V 4 bases, and 8 bases lay outside the gene matches. The CDR3 extends over 17 amino acids. In nucleotides, the CDR3 is TGCGCCAGCAGCAGGCTCTGGACAGGGACGAACACCGGGGAGCTGTTTTTT. This codes for CASSRLWTGTNTGELFF.

The V call is TRBV15, the J call TRBJ2-5; D is unclear. Germline lookup yields CDR1 LNHNV and CDR2 YYDKDF (reference sequence). V was pared by 0 bases and J by 6 bases, with 8 bases between. This CDR3 has 13 amino acids. CDR3 DNA: TGTGCCACCAGCAGAGATGGCCCCCAGACCCAGTACTTC. This sequence encodes CATSRDGPQTQYF.

This clone was detected only once. The chain employs TRBV10-2 and TRBJ1-6; D is unclear. Per germline, CDR1 WSHSY and CDR2 SAAADI. The CDR3 is made up of 18 amino acids. With 10 bases removed from V and 4 bases from J, the gap between germline ends came to 26 bases. CDR3 amino acids: CATQEISPGGLYNSPLHF. For the CDR3, the DNA is TGCGCCACCCAGGAGATCTCCCCGGGTGGCCTTTATAATTCACCCCTCCACTTT.

This clone occurred once. This chain connects TRBV2 to TRBJ2-7; 13 bases align to TRBD2. Unmatched junction bases numbered 1, after V lost 3 bases and J lost 2 bases. Per the germline V gene, CDR1 is SNHLY and CDR2 is FYNNEI. The CDR3 covers 15 residues. CDR3 region: CASSEGTSGAYEQYV. The CDR3 bases are TGTGCCAGCAGTGAGGGGACTAGCGGGGCCTACGAGCAGTACGTC.

The rearrangement links TRBV6-1 to TRBJ1-4, with TRBD1 as a possible D gene (6 bases). Germline V gene lookup returns CDR1 MNHNS and CDR2 SASEGT. The CDR3 length is 16 residues. V was cut by 2 bases and J by 8 bases, with 18 bases left in between. CDR3 in DNA: TGTGCCAGCAGTGAACCACGCCTGGGGGGCCGGGAAAAACTGTTTTTT. It is translated as CASSEPRLGGREKLFF.

The genes are TRBV7-2 and TRBJ2-3; the match to TRBD2 covers 11 bases. With V trimmed by 1 base and J by 3 bases, 3 bases remained unmatched. The CDR3 extends over 16 amino acids. CDR1 is SGHTA, CDR2 FQGNSA, per germline. CDR3 loop: CASSLVLAGGTDTQYF. The DNA of the CDR3 is TGTGCCAGCAGCTTAGTCCTAGCGGGAGGTACAGATACGCAGTATTTT.

The J gene is TRBJ1-2, the V gene TRBV27; D gene uncertain. The CDR3 sequence is 17 residues long. Trimming removed 4 bases at V and 7 bases at J, with 25 bases between. CDR1 MNHEY and CDR2 SMNVEV come from the germline V gene (reference sequence). The DNA of the CDR3 is TGTGCCAGCAGTTCATTTTTAAGGAGTGGCCTCAGCGGTGGCTACACCTTC. Amino acid sequence: CASSSFLRSGLSGGYTF.